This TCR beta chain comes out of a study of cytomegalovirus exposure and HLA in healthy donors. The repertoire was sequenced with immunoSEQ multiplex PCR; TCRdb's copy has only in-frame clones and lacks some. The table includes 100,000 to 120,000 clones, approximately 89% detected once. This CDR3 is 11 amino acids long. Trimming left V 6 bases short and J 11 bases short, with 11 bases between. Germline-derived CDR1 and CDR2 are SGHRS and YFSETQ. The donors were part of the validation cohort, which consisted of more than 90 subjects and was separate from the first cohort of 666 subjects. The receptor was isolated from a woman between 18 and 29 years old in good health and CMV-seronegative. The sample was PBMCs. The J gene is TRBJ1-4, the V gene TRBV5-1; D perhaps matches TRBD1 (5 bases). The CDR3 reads CASTSEGKLFF. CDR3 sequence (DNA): TGCGCCAGCACTTCGGAGGGGAAACTGTTTTTT.